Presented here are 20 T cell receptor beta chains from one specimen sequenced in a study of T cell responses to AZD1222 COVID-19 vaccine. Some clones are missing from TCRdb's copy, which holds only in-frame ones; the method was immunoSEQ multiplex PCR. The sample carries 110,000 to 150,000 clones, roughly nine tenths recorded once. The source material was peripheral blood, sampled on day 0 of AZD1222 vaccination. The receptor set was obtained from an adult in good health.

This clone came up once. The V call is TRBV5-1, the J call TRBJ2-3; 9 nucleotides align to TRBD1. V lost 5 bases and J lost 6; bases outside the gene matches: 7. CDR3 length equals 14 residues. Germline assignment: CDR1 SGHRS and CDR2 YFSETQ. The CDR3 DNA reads TGCGCCAGCAGATGGGACAGGGTGGTGGATACGCAGTATTTT. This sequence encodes CASRWDRVVDTQYF.

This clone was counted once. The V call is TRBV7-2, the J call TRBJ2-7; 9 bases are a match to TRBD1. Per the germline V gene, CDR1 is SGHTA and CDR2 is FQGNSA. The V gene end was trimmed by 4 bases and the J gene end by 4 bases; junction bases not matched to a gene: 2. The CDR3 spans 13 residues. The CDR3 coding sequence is TGTGCCAGCAGCTCGGACAGGGGTTACGAGCAGTACTTC. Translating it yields CASSSDRGYEQYF.

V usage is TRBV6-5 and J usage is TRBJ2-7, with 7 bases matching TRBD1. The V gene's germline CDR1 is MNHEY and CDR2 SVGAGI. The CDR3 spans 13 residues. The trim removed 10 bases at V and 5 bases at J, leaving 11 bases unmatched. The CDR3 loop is CATTTGSYNEQYF. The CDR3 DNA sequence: TGTGCCACTACGACAGGGTCGTACAACGAGCAGTACTTC.

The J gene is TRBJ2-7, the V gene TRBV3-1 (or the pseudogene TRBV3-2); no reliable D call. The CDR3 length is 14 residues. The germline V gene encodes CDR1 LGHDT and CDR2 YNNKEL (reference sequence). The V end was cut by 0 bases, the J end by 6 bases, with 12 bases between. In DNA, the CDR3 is TGTGCCAGCAGCCAAGACGCTTGGGCCGCCGAGCAGTACTTC. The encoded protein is CASSQDAWAAEQYF.

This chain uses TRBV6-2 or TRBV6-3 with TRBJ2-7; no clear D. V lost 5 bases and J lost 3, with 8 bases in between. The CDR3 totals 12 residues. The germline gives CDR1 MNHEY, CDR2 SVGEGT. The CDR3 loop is CASSRGFYEQYF. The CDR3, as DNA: TGTGCCAGCAGTAGAGGCTTCTACGAGCAGTACTTC.

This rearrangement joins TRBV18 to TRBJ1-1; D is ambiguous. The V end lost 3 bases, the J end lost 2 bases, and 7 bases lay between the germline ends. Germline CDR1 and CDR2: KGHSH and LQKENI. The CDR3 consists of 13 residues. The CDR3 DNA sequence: TGTGCCAGCTCACCCTCGGGCAACACTGAAGCTTTCTTT. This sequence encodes CASSPSGNTEAFF.

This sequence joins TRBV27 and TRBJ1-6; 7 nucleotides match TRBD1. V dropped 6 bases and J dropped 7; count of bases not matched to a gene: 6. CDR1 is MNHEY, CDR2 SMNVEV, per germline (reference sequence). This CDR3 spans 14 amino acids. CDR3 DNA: TGTGCCAGCAGCCCCGGACAGGAGAATTCACCCCTCCACTTT. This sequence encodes CASSPGQENSPLHF.

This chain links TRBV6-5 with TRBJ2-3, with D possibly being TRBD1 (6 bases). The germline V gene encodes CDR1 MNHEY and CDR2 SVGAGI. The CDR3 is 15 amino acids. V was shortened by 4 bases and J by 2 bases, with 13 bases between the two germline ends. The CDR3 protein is CASSSQGSLTDTQYF. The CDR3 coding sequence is TGTGCCAGCAGTTCACAGGGATCCCTCACAGATACGCAGTATTTT.

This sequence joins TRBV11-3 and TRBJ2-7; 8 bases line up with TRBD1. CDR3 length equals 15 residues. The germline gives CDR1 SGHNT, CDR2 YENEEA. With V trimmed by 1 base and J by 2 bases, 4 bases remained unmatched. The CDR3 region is CASSLGGTGPYEQYF. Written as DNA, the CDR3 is TGTGCCAGCAGCTTAGGAGGGACAGGTCCCTACGAGCAGTACTTC.

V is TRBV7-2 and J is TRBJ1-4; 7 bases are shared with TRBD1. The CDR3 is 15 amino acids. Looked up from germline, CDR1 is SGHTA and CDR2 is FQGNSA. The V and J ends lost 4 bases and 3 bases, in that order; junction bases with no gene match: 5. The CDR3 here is CASSSPGQPNEKLFF. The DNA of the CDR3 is TGTGCCAGCAGCTCGCCGGGACAGCCTAATGAAAAACTGTTTTTT.

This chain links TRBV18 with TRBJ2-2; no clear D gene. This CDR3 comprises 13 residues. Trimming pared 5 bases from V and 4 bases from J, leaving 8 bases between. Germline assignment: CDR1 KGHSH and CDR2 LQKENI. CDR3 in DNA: TGTGCCAGCTCAGCTACTATCACCGGGGAGCTGTTTTTT. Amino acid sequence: CASSATITGELFF.

As DNA, the CDR3 is TGTGCCAGCAGCGAGAATTACGGGGAGCTGTTTTTT. Translated, it gives CASSENYGELFF. The V and J genes are TRBV2 and TRBJ2-2; D ambiguous. CDR1 is SNHLY, CDR2 FYNNEI, per germline. V shed 6 bases and J shed 7 bases, with 9 bases lying between them. This CDR3 has 12 residues.

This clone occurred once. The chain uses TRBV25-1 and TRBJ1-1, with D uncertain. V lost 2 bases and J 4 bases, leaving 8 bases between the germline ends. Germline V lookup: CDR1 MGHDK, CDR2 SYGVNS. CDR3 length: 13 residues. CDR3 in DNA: TGTGCCAGCAGTGAAATGCTGAGCACTGAAGCTTTCTTT. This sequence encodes CASSEMLSTEAFF.

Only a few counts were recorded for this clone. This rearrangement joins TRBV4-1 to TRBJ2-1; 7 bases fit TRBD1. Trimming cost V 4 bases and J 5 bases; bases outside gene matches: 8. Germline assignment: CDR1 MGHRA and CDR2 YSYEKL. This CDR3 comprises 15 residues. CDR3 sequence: CASSLLSGGNNEQFF. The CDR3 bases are TGCGCCAGCAGCCTACTTTCAGGGGGAAACAATGAGCAGTTCTTC.

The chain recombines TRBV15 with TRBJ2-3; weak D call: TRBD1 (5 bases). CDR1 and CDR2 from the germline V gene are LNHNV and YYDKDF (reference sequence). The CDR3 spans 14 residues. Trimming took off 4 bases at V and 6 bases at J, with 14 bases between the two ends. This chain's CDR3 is CATSNRWGEDTQYF. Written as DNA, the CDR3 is TGTGCCACCAGCAACAGGTGGGGTGAGGATACGCAGTATTTT.

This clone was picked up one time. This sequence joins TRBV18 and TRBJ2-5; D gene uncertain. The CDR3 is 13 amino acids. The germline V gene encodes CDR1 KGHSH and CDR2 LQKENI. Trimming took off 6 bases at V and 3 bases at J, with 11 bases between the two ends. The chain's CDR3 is CASSIGLKETQYF. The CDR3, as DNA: TGTGCCAGCTCGATAGGGTTAAAAGAGACCCAGTACTTC.

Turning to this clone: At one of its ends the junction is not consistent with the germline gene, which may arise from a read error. The CDR3, as DNA: TGTGCCAGCAGGTACTCAGGGATGACTGAAGCTTTCTTT. Translating gives CASRYSGMTEAFF. This chain connects TRBV6-2 or TRBV6-3 to TRBJ1-1; the D gene is possibly TRBD1 (5 bases). The CDR3 is 13 residues long. Germline-derived CDR1 and CDR2 are MNHEY and SVGEGT.

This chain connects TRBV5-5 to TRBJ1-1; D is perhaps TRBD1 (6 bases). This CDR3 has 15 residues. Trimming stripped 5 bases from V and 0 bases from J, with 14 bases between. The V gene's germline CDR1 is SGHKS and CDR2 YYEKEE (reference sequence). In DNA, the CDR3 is TGTGCCAGCAGGGGAAGCAGGGGATTGAACACTGAAGCTTTCTTT. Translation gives CASRGSRGLNTEAFF.

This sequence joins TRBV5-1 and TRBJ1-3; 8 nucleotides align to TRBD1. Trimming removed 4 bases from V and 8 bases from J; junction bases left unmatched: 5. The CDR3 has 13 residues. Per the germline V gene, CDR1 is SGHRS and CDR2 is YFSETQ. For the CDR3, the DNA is TGCGCCAGCAGCCCCGGACAGGGCCACACCATATATTTT. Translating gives CASSPGQGHTIYF.

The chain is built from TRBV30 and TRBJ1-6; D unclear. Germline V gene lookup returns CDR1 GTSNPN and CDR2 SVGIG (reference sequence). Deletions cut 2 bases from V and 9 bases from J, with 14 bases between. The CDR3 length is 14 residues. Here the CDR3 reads CAWSSGIEGSPLHF. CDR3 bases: TGTGCCTGGAGTAGTGGGATTGAGGGTTCACCCCTCCACTTT.